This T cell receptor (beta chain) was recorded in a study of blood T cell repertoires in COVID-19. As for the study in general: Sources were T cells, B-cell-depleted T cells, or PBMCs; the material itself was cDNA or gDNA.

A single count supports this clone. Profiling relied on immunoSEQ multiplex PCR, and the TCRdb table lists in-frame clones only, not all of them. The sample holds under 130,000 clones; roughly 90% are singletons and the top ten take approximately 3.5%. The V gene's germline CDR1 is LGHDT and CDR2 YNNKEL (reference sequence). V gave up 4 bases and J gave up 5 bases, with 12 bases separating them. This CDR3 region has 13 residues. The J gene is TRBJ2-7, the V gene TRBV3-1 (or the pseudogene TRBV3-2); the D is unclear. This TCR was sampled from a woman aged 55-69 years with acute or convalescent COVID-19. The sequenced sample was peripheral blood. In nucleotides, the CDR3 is TGTGCCAGCAGCCCAGCAAACGGAGACGAGCAGTACGTC. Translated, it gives CASSPANGDEQYV.